The sequence of this T cell receptor beta chain was determined in a study of cytomegalovirus exposure and HLA in healthy donors (dated by TCRdb to about 2017). For context, the study as a whole: According to an earlier analysis of around 600 of the donors, 150 million to 200 million T cells yielded roughly 110 million unique TCR beta sequences and approximately 300 Gb of sequence data. About 300 gigabases of sequencing data and approximately 84 million unique TCR sequences were included in an early release covering 550 to 800 HLA-typed donors. Among the roughly 370 genotyped donors, around 81% belonged to the genetic ancestry cluster associated with self-reported Caucasian donors. The study was designed to test whether signatures of past pathogen exposure could be identified by cataloging public T cell receptors. The study used immunosequencing to profile the T cell repertoires of approximately 640 subjects and linked those repertoires to cytomegalovirus serostatus. Along with the roughly 700-subject first cohort, a separate validation cohort of over a hundred different subjects was used. The study combined high-throughput TCR immunosequencing, statistical association of individual TCRs with disease status, and machine learning to predict cytomegalovirus infection status. A later analysis re-analyzed previously published TCR beta repertoires from approximately 670 donors and added high-resolution HLA genotyping to study TCR occurrence patterns. Rather than using new phenotypic data, the later analysis identified candidate immune exposures from TCR beta sequences and from how often those sequences occurred across donors. In an earlier analysis of a few hundred of the donors, high-throughput TCR beta sequencing was used to judge whether each TCR beta V gene segment behaved as functional or pseudogenic. Alongside the repertoire data, information on donor age, sex, ethnicity and CMV serostatus was compiled. Genome-wide SNP genotypes for about three fifths of the roughly 670 donors were used in a later genetic analysis, which treated that subset as a discovery cohort. All discovery cohort repertoires had been generated using a single sequencing platform. Class I and class II HLA loci were covered by the typing at four-digit resolution. Typing coverage varied by locus: roughly 629-640 donors for A, B, C, DRB1 and DQB1; roughly 560 for DQA1; some 610 for DPA1; roughly 450 for DPB1. Roughly five DR-DQ haplotypes were handled as single units for association and clustering because linkage in the cohort was strong. Among 300 to 450 genotyped donors of the cohort, an average of around 240,000 unique TCR beta nucleotide sequences were sequenced per donor, about a sixth of them non-productive. The investigation overall reported the following: A later analysis found that most CMV-associated TCR beta chains appeared HLA-restricted, with HLA associations seemingly driven largely by CMV exposure. Because the 87-base-pair reads could not distinguish some IMGT-functional V segments, including TRBV6-2 and TRBV6-3, those segments were excluded. While some public TCRs were present in many individuals, most TCR sequences turned up only very rarely across donors. It was suggested by the authors that the approach could potentially be generalized to other disease states and immunological phenotypes. In both the original and validation cohorts, the classifier was reported to diagnose cytomegalovirus status with high specificity and sensitivity. In a later genetic analysis, fewer N-insertions in productive TCRs were reported among donors in an Asian-associated ancestry cluster than the roughly 640-donor mean. Because HLA typing was missing for some donors at each locus, association tests included only the typed subset. A further reported finding was that TCR beta sequences accurately predicted the HLA-A and HLA-B alleles for most subjects in the first cohort. Over 15 rarely observed V segments, including chromosome 9 orphons, were excluded from the earlier analysis of approximately 500 of the donors because counts were too low. This cohort had only TCR beta chains sequenced, and the lack of alpha or paired-chain data limited which features could be detected. Strong co-occurrence of HLA alleles, especially DR and DQ, made assigning TCR associations to individual alleles difficult. The study gave a list of under 200 TCR beta chains associated with cytomegalovirus. Sequencing depth was assumed to be roughly uniform across donors in the presence/absence analyses, though that assumption may not hold. CMV serostatus was the only immune exposure information available for the cohort. Correlated functional status among segregating V segments might be attributable to linkage disequilibrium, but an unknown experimental factor could not be ruled out. A later analysis associated about 17,000 TCR beta sequences with specific HLA alleles at a false discovery rate of 0.05. In a later genetic analysis, a missense DCLRE1C variant was associated with V-gene and J-gene trimming of TCR beta chains, and the association was replicated in an independent cohort. A later analysis reported that several top co-occurrence clusters appeared linked to parvovirus B19, influenza, CMV and Epstein-Barr virus. A few of the identified cytomegalovirus-associated TCR beta chains were confirmed in vitro to be specific for cytomegalovirus antigens. A cluster of highly shared sequence variants was judged likely to be a technical artifact of the sequencing pipeline. A later analysis found that TCR association rates varied across HLA loci, with DRB1 alleles showing the most associated TCRs and HLA-C alleles the fewest. An earlier analysis of approximately 570 of the donors showed that most TCR beta V segments appeared in productive rearrangements either about 87% or about 30% of the time, which broadly matched IMGT annotations. In a later analysis, HLA-associated TCR beta chains showed more clonal expansion and lower generation probabilities than non-associated chains that were equally common.

The germline V gene gives CDR1 as KGHSH and CDR2 as LQKENI. V is pared back by 3 bases and J by 4 bases, with 21 bases lying between the germline termini. Reading from cysteine to phenylalanine, the CDR3 counts 17 amino acids. Solely the CDR3 DNA is kept, with 51 bases framed from the first base. The protocol used for the library was the immunoSEQ multiplex PCR assay. A mixture of 60 forward primers for TCR Vbeta segments and 13 reverse primers for TCR Jbeta segments was used in the multiplex PCR. A multiplex PCR assay on genomic DNA amplified the CDR3 region of rearranged TCR beta genes. Amplified TCR beta libraries were sequenced as 87-base-pair reads on the Illumina HiSeq System. The authors' pipeline ran thus. In a later analysis, some 80 million unique TCR beta chains were counted across the approximately 620 repertoires, and around 11 million of these chains were shared by at least two donors. A nearest-neighbor algorithm error-corrected the raw reads and collapsed the reads into unique sequences, merging closely related sequences to remove PCR and sequencing errors. CDR3 sequences were aligned to IMGT reference sequences to assign V, D and J gene segments. For a sequence to be retained, a match of at least six nucleotides was required to both a V gene segment and a J gene segment. A rearrangement counted as productive if the CDR3 had no stop codons and remained in frame with V and J, and every other rearrangement counted as non-productive. CDR3 was defined according to IMGT convention as the region running from the second conserved V-encoded cysteine to the conserved J-encoded phenylalanine. The earlier analysis of about 500 of the donors excluded sequences that lacked an unambiguous match to a single V gene segment. In an earlier analysis of roughly 600 of the donors, a V segment was called functional when productive rearrangements were above 56.7%, and segregating when the standard deviation between donors exceeded 5%. A statistical classification framework was built for diagnosing cytomegalovirus status from the catalog of TCR beta chain sequences. A later analysis assigned V and J genes by comparing TCR nucleotide sequences with IMGT/GENE-DB human TR gene sequences. Using the TCRdist pipeline, a later analysis assigned CDR3 sequences along with most-parsimonious VDJ recombination scenarios. In a later analysis, each TCR beta chain was defined by its CDR3 amino acid sequence together with its V-gene family, and reads lacking a unique V-gene family were excluded. In a later analysis, a few hundred highly shared, low-generation-probability nucleotide sequences were removed to address suspected cross-contamination and a sequencing artifact. In a later analysis, a clonal expansion index for each public chain was calculated from normalized within-repertoire ranks of inferred template counts. Generation probabilities in a later analysis came from a VDJ recombination model fitted to out-of-frame rearrangements, and those results were checked against IGoR. In a later analysis, hypergeometric tests were used to score TCR-TCR, TCR-HLA and TCR-CMV co-occurrence, with a repertoire-size bias correction applied to TCR pairs. A later analysis estimated false discovery rates by permuting HLA or CMV assignments 20 times. In a later analysis, co-occurring TCRs were grouped using DBSCAN, with TCRdist sequence similarity added in when clustering inside HLA-allele-positive subsets. For co-occurrence clustering, repertoires with fewer than 30,000 or more than 120,000 public chains were excluded, along with 4 to 6 repertoires with anomalous nucleotide sharing. TCRdb provides this immuneACCESS table in a form limited to in-frame rearrangements. Some clones are lacking; in checked studies, under half of them reflect an unresolved V gene, and why the rest are absent is not known. V and J calls and clone size are given by that table; D and trimming were obtained from the DNA. The sample records some 190,000 clones, around 80% of which are singletons. Of the sample, about 1.6% falls within the top ten clones.

The cohort comprised some 680 healthy bone marrow donors. At the time of sampling, every cohort member was nominally healthy, though immune exposures that went unrecorded were likely present. The donor tested CMV seronegative and was one of the 352 seronegative cohort members. Every donor gave a peripheral blood sample, and the peripheral blood mononuclear cells from that sample were used for TCR beta sequencing. The Qiagen DNeasy Blood Extraction Kit was used to extract genomic DNA from the blood cell samples. As concerns this clone: The clone's antigen remains unknown. Base-call qualities are not available, and no considerably larger clone is one nucleotide away.

Sequenced sample: PBMCs. This chain joins TRBV18 to TRBJ1-1, with a weak D call of TRBD1 (6 bases match). The sequence was obtained from a man between 40 and 49 years old in good health and CMV-seronegative. The DNA reads as follows: TGTGCCAGCTCACCCTCCAAAGCGCCGGGGGGCAGCACTGAAGCTTTCTTT. It translates as CASSPSKAPGGSTEAFF.